Below, 8 T cell receptor beta chains from the same sample are listed, as sequenced in a study of technical replicates of blood from a few donors (dated by TCRdb to 2015 to 2018). Preparation of the library involved the immunoSEQ multiplex PCR assay. TCRdb took over this immuneACCESS table, retaining in-frame rearrangements with V and J assigned. Such tables are incomplete; in checked studies, under half of the missing clones stem from an unresolved V gene, and the remainder is unexplained. In all, the sample holds approximately 97,000 clones, and approximately 96% of those were seen once. Of the sample, about 0.39% is held by the ten largest clones. Sequencing used T cells isolated from PBMCs. These receptors were obtained from a human donor in good health.

This clone was seen just once. The V call is TRBV7-3, the J call TRBJ2-2; TRBD2 aligns across 14 bases. V lost 3 bases and J lost 6; bases outside the gene matches: 3. Germline CDR1 and CDR2: SGHTA and FQGTGA. This CDR3 contains 16 residues. The CDR3 here is CASSLGLAGVAGELFF. The CDR3 nucleotides read TGTGCCAGCAGCTTGGGACTAGCGGGAGTCGCCGGGGAGCTGTTTTTT.

The chain is built from TRBV27 and TRBJ2-7; TRBD2 matches at 15 bases. V was pared by 6 bases and J by 4 bases, with 7 bases of the junction left unmatched. From germline, CDR1 is MNHEY and CDR2 SMNVEV (reference sequence). The CDR3 is 16 amino acids. CDR3 sequence: CASRTSGLAGGYEQYF. As DNA, the CDR3 is TGTGCCAGCAGAACCTCGGGACTAGCGGGAGGTTACGAGCAGTACTTC.

The rearrangement links TRBV6-5 to TRBJ2-3, with D perhaps TRBD2 (5 bases). The CDR3 has 15 residues. Trimming removed 2 bases at V and 3 bases at J, with 12 bases between. Germline CDR1 is MNHEY and CDR2 is SVGAGI. CDR3 in amino acids: CASSYASSGTDTQYF. CDR3 DNA sequence: TGTGCCAGCAGTTACGCTAGTTCGGGAACAGATACGCAGTATTTT.

This chain links TRBV6-5 with TRBJ1-5, with a weak D call TRBD1 (6 bases). V shed 6 bases and J shed 6 bases, with 12 bases lying between them. Germline values: CDR1 MNHEY, CDR2 SVGAGI. This CDR3 region has 13 residues. CDR3 loop: CASREGVVQPQHF. Written as DNA, the CDR3 is TGTGCCAGCAGAGAGGGGGTGGTTCAGCCCCAGCATTTT.

The genes are TRBV16 and TRBJ1-1, with 7 bases aligning to TRBD1. There are 13 residues in the CDR3. V lost 5 bases, J lost 1 base, and 1 base stayed unmatched. Looked up from germline, CDR1 is KGHSY and CDR2 is FQNENV. CDR3 coding DNA: TGTGCCAGCAGCAGGGACAGGAACACTGAAGCTTTCTTT. This gives the protein CASSRDRNTEAFF. The full variable domain, its missing parts supplied by reference TRBV16 and TRBJ1-1, is GEEVAQTPKHLVRGEGQKAKLYCAPIKGHSYVFWYQQVLKNEFKFLISFQNENVFDETGMPKERFSAKCLPNSPCSLEIQATKLEDSAVYFCASSRDRNTEAFFGQGTRLTVV.

V gene TRBV5-6 combines with J gene TRBJ1-5; tentative D call: TRBD1 (6 bases). Trimming removed 2 bases from V and 7 bases from J, with 19 bases in between. The CDR3 has 16 residues. Germline assignment: CDR1 SGHDT and CDR2 YYEEEE. CDR3 loop: CASSFQGLSYRQPQHF. CDR3 DNA: TGTGCCAGCAGCTTTCAGGGGTTGAGTTATCGGCAGCCCCAGCATTTT.

The chain couples TRBV6-4 to TRBJ1-2, with D perhaps matching TRBD1 (5 bases). With 3 bases removed from V and 4 bases from J, the gap between germline ends came to 12 bases. The CDR3 contains 14 residues. Germline V gene data show CDR1 as MRHNA and CDR2 as SNTAGT. The CDR3 is CASSEVRVPYGYTF. CDR3 nucleotides: TGTGCCAGCAGTGAAGTCAGGGTCCCCTATGGCTACACCTTC.

V is TRBV10-1 and J is TRBJ2-6; TRBD1 matches at 9 bases. The V gene end was trimmed by 4 bases and the J gene end by 8 bases; junction bases not matched to a gene: 6. The CDR3 consists of 15 residues. The germline V gene encodes CDR1 WNHNN and CDR2 SYGVQD (reference sequence). The CDR3, as DNA: TGCGCCAGCAGTGGAACCGGGACAGGGCCCAACGTCCTGACTTTC. It translates to CASSGTGTGPNVLTF.